This note documents a single TCR beta chain sequence. Next came a second PCR, run for about 6 to 11 cycles, which used a sample-barcoded 5' primer along with a J-beta primer mix. TCRdb analysed the 5' RACE reads with MiXCR anew, one entry per CDR3 protein. The table has about 800,000 distinct CDR3 sequences, just under 25% seen once; the top ten hold under 4.5%. The sample is drawn from a study of blood T cells in healthy people across ages. This sample was shared with a second study, whose subject was T cells of mothers and their children. That paper states: Slightly higher overlap, not significant, was seen in related mother-child pairs than in unrelated pairs.

This receptor was obtained from a boy younger than 18 in good health. What was sequenced was blood.

The CDR3 nucleotides read TGCAGTGCTAGAGTTAACAGGGTGAGCACAGATACGCAGTATTTT. As protein: CSARVNRVSTDTQYF. The rearrangement links TRBV20-1 to TRBJ2-3; possible D gene TRBD1, 6 bases. The CDR3 totals 15 residues. V lost 1 base and J 0 bases, leaving 11 bases between the germline ends. CDR1 and CDR2 (germline): DFQATT, SNEGSKA (reference sequence).